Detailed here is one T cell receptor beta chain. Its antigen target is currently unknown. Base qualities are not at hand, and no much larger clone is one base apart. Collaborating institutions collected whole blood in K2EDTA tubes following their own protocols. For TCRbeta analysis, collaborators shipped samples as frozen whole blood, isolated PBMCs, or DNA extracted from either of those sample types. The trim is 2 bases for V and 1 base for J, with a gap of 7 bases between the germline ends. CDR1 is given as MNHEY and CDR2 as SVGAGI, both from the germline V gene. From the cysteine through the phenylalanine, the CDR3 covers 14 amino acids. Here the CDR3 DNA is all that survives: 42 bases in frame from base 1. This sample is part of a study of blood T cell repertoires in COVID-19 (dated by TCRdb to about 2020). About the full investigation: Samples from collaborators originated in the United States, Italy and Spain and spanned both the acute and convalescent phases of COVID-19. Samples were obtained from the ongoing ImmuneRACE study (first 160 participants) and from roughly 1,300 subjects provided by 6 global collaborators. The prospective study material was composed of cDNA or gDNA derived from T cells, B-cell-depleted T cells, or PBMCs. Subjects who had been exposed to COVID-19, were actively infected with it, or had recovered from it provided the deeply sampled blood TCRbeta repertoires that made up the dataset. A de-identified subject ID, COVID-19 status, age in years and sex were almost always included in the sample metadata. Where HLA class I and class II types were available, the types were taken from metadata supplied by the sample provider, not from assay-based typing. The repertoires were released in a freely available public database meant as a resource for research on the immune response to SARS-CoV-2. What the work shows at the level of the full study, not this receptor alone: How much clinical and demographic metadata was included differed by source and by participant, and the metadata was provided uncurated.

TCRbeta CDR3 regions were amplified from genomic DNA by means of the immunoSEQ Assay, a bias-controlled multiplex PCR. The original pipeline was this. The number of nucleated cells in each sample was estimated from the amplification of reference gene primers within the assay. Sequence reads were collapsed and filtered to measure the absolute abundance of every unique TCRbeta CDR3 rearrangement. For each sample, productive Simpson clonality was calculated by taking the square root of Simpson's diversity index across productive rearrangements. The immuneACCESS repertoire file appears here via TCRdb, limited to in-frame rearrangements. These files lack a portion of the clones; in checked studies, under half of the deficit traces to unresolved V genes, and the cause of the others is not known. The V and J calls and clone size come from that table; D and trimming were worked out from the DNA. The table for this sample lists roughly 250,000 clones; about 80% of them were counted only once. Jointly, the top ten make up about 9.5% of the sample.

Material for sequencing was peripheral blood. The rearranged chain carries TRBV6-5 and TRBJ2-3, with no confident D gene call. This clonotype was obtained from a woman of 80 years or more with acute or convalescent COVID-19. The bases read TGTGCCAGCAGTTACGTTTCAGGCACAGATACGCAGTATTTT. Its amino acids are CASSYVSGTDTQYF.